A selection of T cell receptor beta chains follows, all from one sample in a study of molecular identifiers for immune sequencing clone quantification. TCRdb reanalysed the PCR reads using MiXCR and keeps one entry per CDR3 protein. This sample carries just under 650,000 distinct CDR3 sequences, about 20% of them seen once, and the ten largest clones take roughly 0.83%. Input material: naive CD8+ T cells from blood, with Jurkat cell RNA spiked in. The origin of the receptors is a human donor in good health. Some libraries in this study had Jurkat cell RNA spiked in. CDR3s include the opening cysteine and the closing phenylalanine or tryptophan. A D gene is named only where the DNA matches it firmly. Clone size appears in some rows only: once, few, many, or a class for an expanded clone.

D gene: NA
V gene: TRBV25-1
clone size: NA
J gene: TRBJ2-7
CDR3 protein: CASSGGRVAFYEQYF
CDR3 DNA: TGTGCCAGCAGTGGTGGCAGAGTGGCCTTCTACGAGCAGTACTTC

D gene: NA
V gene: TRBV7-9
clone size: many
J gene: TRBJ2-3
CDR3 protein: CASSPGPSDTQYF
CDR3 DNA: TGTGCCAGCAGCCCGGGTCCTTCAGATACGCAGTATTTT

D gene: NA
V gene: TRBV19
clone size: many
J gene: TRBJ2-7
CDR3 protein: CASSMSGREQYF
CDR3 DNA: TGTGCCAGTAGTATGTCGGGGAGGGAGCAGTACTTC

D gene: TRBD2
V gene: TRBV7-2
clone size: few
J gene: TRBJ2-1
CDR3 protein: CASSLPGLAGEEQFF
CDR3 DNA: TGTGCCAGCAGCTTACCCGGACTAGCGGGGGAGGAGCAGTTCTTC

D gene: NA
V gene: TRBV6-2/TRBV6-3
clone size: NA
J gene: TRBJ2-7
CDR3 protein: CASTPPDRIPNEQYF
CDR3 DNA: TGTGCCAGCACCCCACCTGACAGGATTCCTAACGAGCAGTACTTC

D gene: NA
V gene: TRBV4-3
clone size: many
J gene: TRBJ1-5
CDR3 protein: CASSQDRGSNQPQHF
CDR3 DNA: TGCGCCAGCAGCCAAGATCGAGGTAGCAATCAGCCCCAGCATTTT

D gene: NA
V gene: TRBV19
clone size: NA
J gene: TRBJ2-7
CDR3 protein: CASSPGRSSCEQYF
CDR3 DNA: TGTGCCAGTAGTCCGGGACGGAGCTCCTGCGAGCAGTACTTC

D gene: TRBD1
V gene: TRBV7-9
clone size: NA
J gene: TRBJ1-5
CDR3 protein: CASSSETGAQPQHF
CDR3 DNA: TGTGCCAGCAGCTCAGAGACAGGGGCCCAGCCCCAGCATTTT

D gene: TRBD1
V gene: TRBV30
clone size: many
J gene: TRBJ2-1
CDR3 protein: CAWSSSGTGYVEQFF
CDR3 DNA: TGTGCCTGGAGTTCCTCCGGGACAGGGTATGTTGAGCAGTTCTTC

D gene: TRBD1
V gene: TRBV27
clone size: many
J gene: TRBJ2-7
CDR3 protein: CASSLIAPGTGVGEQYF
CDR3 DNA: TGTGCCAGCAGTTTAATCGCCCCGGGGACAGGGGTGGGGGAGCAGTACTTC

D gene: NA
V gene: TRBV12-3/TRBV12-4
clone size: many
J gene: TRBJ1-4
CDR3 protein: CASSFPGNEKLFF
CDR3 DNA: TGTGCCAGCAGTTTCCCGGGAAATGAAAAACTGTTTTTT

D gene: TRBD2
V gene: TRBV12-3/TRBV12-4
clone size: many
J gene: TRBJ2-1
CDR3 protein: CASSFYLAGVKFF
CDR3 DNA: TGTGCCAGCAGTTTTTACCTAGCGGGAGTGAAGTTCTTC

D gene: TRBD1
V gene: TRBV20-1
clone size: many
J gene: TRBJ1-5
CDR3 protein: CSARDVQGASNQPQHF
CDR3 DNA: TGCAGTGCTAGAGACGTACAGGGGGCCAGCAATCAGCCCCAGCATTTT

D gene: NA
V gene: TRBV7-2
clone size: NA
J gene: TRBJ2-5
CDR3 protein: CASALEGQETQYF
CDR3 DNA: TGTGCCAGCGCACTAGAAGGCCAAGAGACCCAGTACTTC

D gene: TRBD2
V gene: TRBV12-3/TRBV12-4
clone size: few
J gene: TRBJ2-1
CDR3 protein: CASSSPVAGGGEQFF
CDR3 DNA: TGTGCCAGCAGTTCCCCCGTAGCGGGAGGGGGAGAGCAGTTCTTC

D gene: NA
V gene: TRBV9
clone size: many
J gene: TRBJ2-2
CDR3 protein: CASSVGREDRTGELFF
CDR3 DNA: TGTGCCAGCAGCGTAGGTAGGGAAGATCGCACCGGGGAGCTGTTTTTT

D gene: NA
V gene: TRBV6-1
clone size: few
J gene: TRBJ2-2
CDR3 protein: CASSVISPNTGELFF
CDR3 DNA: TGTGCCAGCAGTGTAATAAGTCCGAACACCGGGGAGCTGTTTTTT